One sample yielded the 29 T cell receptor beta chains listed below, sequenced in a study of PD-L1 blockade in urothelial cancer. The repertoire was sequenced with immunoSEQ multiplex PCR; TCRdb's copy has only in-frame clones and lacks some. This table has about 84,000 clones, about 81% appearing once. This specimen consisted of PBMCs, obtained around atezolizumab (anti-PD-L1) treatment. These receptors were obtained from a man aged 65 to 85 with urothelial cancer.

In the case of this clone: The same CDR3 also results from other DNA sequences found in this sample. The gene calls are TRBV5-1 and TRBJ2-1; TRBD2 is a possible D gene (6 bases). This CDR3 comprises 15 residues. Per germline, CDR1 SGHRS and CDR2 YFSETQ. Trimming cost V 4 bases and J 0 bases, with 11 bases left between them. The CDR3 is CASSISGSSYNEQFF. The CDR3 nucleotides are TGCGCCAGCAGCATTAGCGGAAGCTCCTACAATGAGCAGTTCTTC.

The chain employs TRBV7-3 and TRBJ2-1, with 8 positions matching TRBD2. CDR3 length: 14 residues. Unmatched junction bases numbered 6, after V lost 5 bases and J lost 6 bases. Germline CDR1 SGHTA, CDR2 FQGTGA. The CDR3 sequence is CASSQGTRVNEQFF. The CDR3 nucleotides read TGTGCCAGCAGCCAAGGGACTAGGGTCAATGAGCAGTTCTTC.

V and J are TRBV7-2 and TRBJ2-1; 11 bases match TRBD2. With 7 bases clipped from V and 3 bases from J, the junction kept 8 bases outside the gene matches. The CDR3 loop spans 16 amino acids. In germline, CDR1 is SGHTA, CDR2 FQGNSA. The CDR3 here is CASNTILAGDYNEQFF. DNA of the CDR3: TGTGCCAGCAACACCATACTAGCGGGGGACTACAATGAGCAGTTCTTC.

The chain links TRBV6-6 to TRBJ2-7; possible D gene TRBD2, 6 bases. Germline V gives CDR1 MNHNY, CDR2 SVGAGI (reference sequence). The CDR3 contains 12 residues. The V end was cut by 7 bases, the J end by 6 bases, with 13 bases between. The CDR3 bases are TGTGCCAGCACCAATACAGCGGGCGAGCAGTACTTC. Translation: CASTNTAGEQYF.

This chain uses TRBV5-6 with TRBJ2-5, with TRBD1 matching 9 bases. Germline V gene lookup returns CDR1 SGHDT and CDR2 YYEEEE. V was pared by 5 bases and J by 4 bases, with 6 bases of the junction left unmatched. The CDR3 covers 14 residues. DNA for the CDR3: TGTGCCAGCAGGGGACAGGGCCGAGGAGAGACCCAGTACTTC. Translation gives CASRGQGRGETQYF.

V gene TRBV15 combines with J gene TRBJ2-7; D is unresolved. The CDR3 loop spans 14 amino acids. The germline V and J ends were trimmed by 0 bases and 3 bases, with 9 bases remaining between them. Germline V gene lookup returns CDR1 LNHNV and CDR2 YYDKDF (reference sequence). The CDR3 region is CATSRDRRGYEQYF. The CDR3 coding sequence is TGTGCCACCAGCAGAGATCGGAGAGGCTACGAGCAGTACTTC.

The CDR3 bases are TGTGCCAGCAGCGGAGGGACAGGGATCACCGGGGAGCTGTTTTTT. This sequence encodes CASSGGTGITGELFF. This chain joins TRBV9 and TRBJ2-2; 9 bases fit TRBD1. Trimming cost V 3 bases and J 4 bases; bases outside gene matches: 4. Germline CDR1 is SGDLS and CDR2 is YYNGEE. The CDR3 has 15 residues.

J is TRBJ1-2 and V is TRBV5-6, with no clear D. The CDR3 runs to 15 residues. V was trimmed by 0 bases and J by 4 bases, leaving 13 bases between them. Germline CDR1 is SGHDT and CDR2 is YYEEEE. The CDR3 loop is CASSLERTESYGYTF. DNA for the CDR3: TGTGCCAGCAGCTTGGAGAGGACTGAATCCTATGGCTACACCTTC.

The chain links TRBV7-9 to TRBJ1-3; D remains ambiguous. Trimming took off 3 bases at V and 0 bases at J, with 12 bases between the two ends. CDR3 length: 16 residues. Per germline, CDR1 SEHNR and CDR2 FQNEAQ (reference sequence). The CDR3 DNA is TGTGCCAGCAGCTTCAGCGAGGGAGTCTCTGGAAACACCATATATTTT. Translating gives CASSFSEGVSGNTIYF.

This CDR3 is CASSLFRDYEQYF. CDR3 nucleotides: TGTGCCAGCAGTTTATTCAGGGACTACGAGCAGTACTTC. The chain employs TRBV27 and TRBJ2-7, with TRBD1 as a possible D gene (5 bases). Deletions cut 1 base from V and 3 bases from J, with 7 bases between. Per the germline V gene, CDR1 is MNHEY and CDR2 is SMNVEV (reference sequence). This CDR3 contains 13 residues.

V usage is TRBV6-5 and J usage is TRBJ1-1, with D unclear. Germline V gene lookup returns CDR1 MNHEY and CDR2 SVGAGI. The CDR3 runs 14 residues. V was clipped by 4 bases and J by 1 base, with 10 bases between them. The CDR3 loop is CASSFSGRNTEAFF. DNA of the CDR3: TGTGCCAGCAGTTTCTCCGGGAGGAACACTGAAGCTTTCTTT.

The rearrangement joins TRBV7-2 to TRBJ1-2, with 7 bases aligning to TRBD1. V was pared by 7 bases and J by 8 bases, with 7 bases of the junction left unmatched. The V gene's germline CDR1 is SGHTA and CDR2 FQGNSA. The CDR3 runs 12 residues. The DNA of the CDR3 is TGTGCCAGCACCAGACAGGGTCAGGGCTACACCTTC. Protein sequence: CASTRQGQGYTF.

The chain is built from TRBV7-2 and TRBJ2-5; 7 positions agree with TRBD2. Trimming cost V 5 bases and J 14 bases; bases outside gene matches: 11. CDR1 and CDR2 (germline): SGHTA, FQGNSA. The CDR3 is 12 residues long. CDR3 in DNA: TGTGCCAGCAGCCAAGACCGGGACTACGAATACTTC. It translates to CASSQDRDYEYF.

J is TRBJ2-3 and V is TRBV5-1; tentatively, D is TRBD1 (7 bases). Germline assignment: CDR1 SGHRS and CDR2 YFSETQ. CDR3 length: 16 residues. V shed 6 bases and J shed 1 base, with 18 bases lying between them. Here the CDR3 reads CASTLGGGTGTDTQYF. The CDR3 nucleotides read TGCGCCAGCACCCTTGGAGGAGGGACAGGCACAGATACGCAGTATTTT.

The chain has TRBV7-8 and TRBJ2-1, with 9 nucleotides matching TRBD2. The CDR3 totals 15 residues. Looked up from germline, CDR1 is SGHVS and CDR2 is FQNEAQ. V shed 3 bases, J shed 0 bases, and the junction held 0 bases outside the gene matches. The CDR3 sequence: CASSFSGSSYNEQFF. As DNA, the CDR3 is TGTGCCAGCAGCTTTAGCGGGAGCTCCTACAATGAGCAGTTCTTC.

The J gene is TRBJ2-1, the V gene TRBV19; 7 positions match TRBD1. Trimming removed 0 bases from V and 1 base from J; junction bases left unmatched: 9. Germline lookup yields CDR1 LNHDA and CDR2 SQIVND (reference sequence). The CDR3 runs 18 residues. CDR3 amino acids: CASSIDTGTDDSYNEQFF. The CDR3 DNA follows: TGTGCCAGTAGTATAGATACGGGGACAGATGATTCCTACAATGAGCAGTTCTTC.

V is TRBV11-3 and J is TRBJ2-1; D is unresolved. The CDR3 consists of 16 residues. Per the germline V gene, CDR1 is SGHNT and CDR2 is YENEEA. V lost 4 bases to trimming and J lost 0 bases, with 13 bases between them. For the CDR3, the DNA is TGTGCCAGCAGCTCACCCGCCCCCAGCTCCTACAATGAGCAGTTCTTC. It specifies CASSSPAPSSYNEQFF.

This CDR3 reads CASREDREAGELFF. In nucleotides, the CDR3 is TGTGCCAGCAGAGAGGACAGGGAGGCCGGGGAGCTGTTTTTT. V usage is TRBV19 and J usage is TRBJ2-2; 8 positions match TRBD1. From germline, CDR1 is LNHDA and CDR2 SQIVND (reference sequence). CDR3 length equals 14 residues. V lost 9 bases, J lost 6 bases, and 9 bases stayed unmatched. The variable domain in full, completed from reference TRBV19 and TRBJ2-2, reads DGGITQSPKYLFRKEGQNVTLSCEQNLNHDAMYWYRQDPGQGLRLIYYSQIVNDFQKGDIAEGYSVSREKKESFPLTVTSAQKNPTAFYLCASREDREAGELFFGEGSRLTVL.

V and J are TRBV27 and TRBJ2-7; D perhaps matches TRBD2 (6 bases). Trimming removed 3 bases at V and 3 bases at J, with 12 bases between. Germline assignment: CDR1 MNHEY and CDR2 SMNVEV (reference sequence). The CDR3 consists of 14 residues. The CDR3 region has the DNA TGTGCCAGCAGTTTCGGGAGATTCGGCTACGAGCAGTACTTC. Encoded protein: CASSFGRFGYEQYF.

The V and J genes are TRBV5-4 and TRBJ1-2; D remains ambiguous. V lost 1 base and J 12 bases, leaving 19 bases between the germline ends. The CDR3 sequence is 14 residues long. Germline lookup yields CDR1 SGHNT and CDR2 YYREEE (reference sequence). The CDR3 bases are TGTGCCAGCAGCTTGACCCTCGAGGACTTTGGAAACACCTTC. This gives the protein CASSLTLEDFGNTF.

This chain uses TRBV7-9 with TRBJ1-3; 8 bases fit TRBD1. J was trimmed by 0 bases and V by 7 bases; bases with no gene match: 2. Per germline, CDR1 SEHNR and CDR2 FQNEAQ (reference sequence). The CDR3 length is 14 residues. CDR3: CASTGTGSGNTIYF. The CDR3 DNA reads as TGTGCCAGCACGGGGACAGGCTCTGGAAACACCATATATTTT.

The chain links TRBV19 to TRBJ2-7; D perhaps matches TRBD2 (6 bases). The CDR3 runs to 17 residues. Germline assignment: CDR1 LNHDA and CDR2 SQIVND (reference sequence). Trimming took off 1 base at V and 2 bases at J, with 18 bases between the two ends. DNA of the CDR3: TGTGCCAGTAGTATAGTCCAGGGCGGGACTTCAACCTACGAGCAGTACTTC. Protein: CASSIVQGGTSTYEQYF.

The chain has TRBV7-2 and TRBJ1-5; 7 bases align to TRBD1. The CDR3 is made up of 15 amino acids. Germline CDR1 is SGHTA and CDR2 is FQGNSA. With V trimmed by 8 bases and J by 4 bases, 11 bases remained unmatched. In DNA form, the CDR3 reads TGTGCCAGCGGAATTTCGGGACAGCCTAATCAGCCCCAGCATTTT. It codes for CASGISGQPNQPQHF.

The DNA for the CDR3 is TGCGCCAGCAGCCAAGACTCGAGCTCCTATAATTCACCCCTCCACTTT. This encodes CASSQDSSSYNSPLHF. The J gene is TRBJ1-6, the V gene TRBV4-1; no clear D gene. The V end was cut by 0 bases, the J end by 0 bases, with 6 bases between. Germline loops: CDR1 MGHRA, CDR2 YSYEKL. This CDR3 spans 16 amino acids.

The rearrangement links TRBV10-3 to TRBJ2-7; TRBD2 matches 12 bases. V gave up 3 bases and J gave up 2 bases; unmatched junction bases: 2. In germline, CDR1 is ENHRY, CDR2 SYGVKD. The CDR3 spans 15 residues. The CDR3 region has the DNA TGTGCCATCAGTGATGGACTAGCGGGGACCTACGAGCAGTACTTC. Its translation: CAISDGLAGTYEQYF.

This rearrangement joins TRBV6-5 to TRBJ2-5, with a possible D match to TRBD1 (5 bases). CDR1 and CDR2 (germline): MNHEY, SVGAGI. The V end was cut by 7 bases, the J end by 5 bases, with 14 bases between. The CDR3 loop spans 13 amino acids. This CDR3 reads CASTTQGRETQYF. The CDR3 region has the DNA TGTGCCAGCACCACCCAGGGCCGGGAGACCCAGTACTTC.

The CDR3 region has the DNA TGCGCCAGCAGCCTGACAGGGGCAGAAGGTGAGCAGTTCTTC. It translates to CASSLTGAEGEQFF. This chain connects TRBV5-1 to TRBJ2-1; 8 bases match TRBD1. This CDR3 has 14 amino acids. CDR1 SGHRS and CDR2 YFSETQ come from the germline V gene. V lost 4 bases, J lost 9 bases, and 9 bases stayed unmatched.

The V call is TRBV7-6, the J call TRBJ2-2; no definite D call. Germline V gives CDR1 SGHVS, CDR2 FNYEAQ. The V and J ends lost 5 bases and 1 base respectively, with 8 bases between them. The CDR3 is 14 amino acids. CDR3 amino acids: CASSLGQNTGELFF. As DNA, the CDR3 is TGTGCCAGCAGCCTAGGGCAGAACACCGGGGAGCTGTTTTTT.

V usage is TRBV5-4 and J usage is TRBJ2-1; no clear D gene. V was cut by 1 base and J by 7 bases, with 9 bases left in between. The germline CDR1 and CDR2 sequences are SGHNT and YYREEE (reference sequence). This CDR3 is built from 13 residues. The CDR3 sequence is CASSLHLRNEQFF. DNA of the CDR3: TGTGCCAGCAGCTTGCACCTCAGGAATGAGCAGTTCTTC.